A single sample gave rise to the 7 T cell receptor beta chains below, sequenced in a study of Tregs in tolerant kidney transplant recipients. Here immunoSEQ multiplex PCR was the method, and the copy in TCRdb shows in-frame clones only, minus some. This table holds tens of thousands of clones. This specimen consisted of CD8+ T cells from blood, obtained before the transplant. The receptors come from a human donor who received a combined kidney and bone marrow transplant.

CDR3 region: CASSLAGGGHTDTQYF. Incomplete CDR3 DNA: TGTGCCAGCAGCTTAGCGGGCGGGGGGCACACAGATACG. The genes are TRBV7-2 and TRBJ2-3; TRBD2 aligns across 8 bases. From the germline J gene comes the end of the CDR3, since the read stops 3 residues before it. The CDR3 loop spans 16 amino acids. Trimming removed 0 bases from V and 2 bases from J; junction bases left unmatched: 4. CDR1 SGHTA and CDR2 FQGNSA come from the germline V gene.

About this clone: From the germline J gene comes the end of the CDR3, since the read stops 3 residues before it. The V call is TRBV7-8, the J call TRBJ2-2; D is ambiguous. The CDR3 covers 15 residues. V lost 0 bases and J lost 4, with 9 bases in between. Germline V gene data show CDR1 as SGHVS and CDR2 as FQNEAQ. This CDR3 reads CASSLALTGTGELFF. The DNA read from the CDR3 is TGTGCCAGCAGCTTAGCGCTAACTGGCACCGGGGAG.

For this clone: The read comes to an end 3 residues before the CDR3 does, leaving the germline J gene to fill in the end. The chain uses TRBV7-2 and TRBJ2-7; D remains ambiguous. Germline CDR1 reads SGHTA; CDR2 reads FQGNSA. V gave up 1 base and J gave up 0 bases, with 7 bases separating them. The CDR3 covers 14 residues. The CDR3 bases that were read are TGTGCCAGCAGCTTAGGCGACTTCTCCTACGAG. As protein: CASSLGDFSYE. In full, the CDR3 is CASSLGDFSYEQYF.

Details on this clone: The read is 3 residues too short to cover the CDR3 end, so that end is filled in from the germline J gene. The chain recombines TRBV7-2 with TRBJ2-7; 9 bases match TRBD1. V lost 5 bases and J lost 4; bases outside the gene matches: 6. The CDR3 runs 14 residues. Germline V lookup: CDR1 SGHTA, CDR2 FQGNSA. CDR3 sequence reads: CASSLGQGLYEQYF. CDR3 DNA (partial): TGTGCCAGCAGCCTGGGACAGGGTCTTTACGAG.

The CDR3 protein is CASMDTISTDTQYF. CDR3 DNA, as far as it was read: TGTGCCAGCATGGACACGATAAGCACAGATACG. The chain combines TRBV2 with TRBJ2-3, with D maybe TRBD1 (5 bases). The sequence runs out 3 residues before the end of the CDR3; the remainder is reconstructed from the germline J gene. Trimming pared 7 bases from V and 0 bases from J, leaving 11 bases between. The CDR3 loop spans 14 amino acids. Germline assignment: CDR1 SNHLY and CDR2 FYNNEI.

Notes on this clone: The CDR3 end falls 3 residues outside the read, so it is completed with the germline J gene. V usage is TRBV30 and J usage is TRBJ2-1, with D unclear. V was shortened by 4 bases and J by 5 bases, with 12 bases between the two germline ends. This CDR3 has 13 residues. Germline V gives CDR1 GTSNPN, CDR2 SVGIG (reference sequence). CDR3: CAWKGGANNEQFF. The CDR3 DNA, read in part, is TGTGCCTGGAAAGGCGGCGCAAACAATGAG.

CDR3 loop: CASSLGTEPGGYTF. CDR3 DNA (partial): TGCGCCAGCAGCTTGGGGACAGAGCCTGGTGGC. This sequence joins TRBV5-1 and TRBJ1-2; perhaps TRBD1 as D (6 bases). The read gets to within 3 residues of the CDR3 end, and the germline J gene fills in the rest. The germline V gene has CDR1 SGHRS and CDR2 YFSETQ. This CDR3 has 14 residues. V was trimmed by 0 bases and J by 7 bases, leaving 13 bases between them.